This entry concerns a single T cell receptor (beta chain). From the RT-PCR reads, TCRdb called clonotypes with MiXCR, one entry per CDR3 protein. The repertoire consists of 550,000 to 750,000 distinct CDR3 sequences, with approximately 14% occurring once and the leading ten covering 3.6%. The CDR3 extends over 14 amino acids. The germline V gene encodes CDR1 SQVTM and CDR2 ANQGSEA. V trimming: 6 bases; J trimming: 6 bases; junction bases outside the gene matches: 13. This chain connects TRBV29-1 to TRBJ1-2; 7 bases are shared with TRBD1. Sequenced material: memory CD4+ T cells from blood. This clonotype was sampled from a female donor in good health, serving as a healthy control. CDR3 residues: CSVRQGPPLDGYTF. As DNA, the CDR3 is TGCAGCGTCCGACAGGGCCCCCCCCTGGATGGCTACACCTTC.